This T cell receptor (beta chain) was retrieved from a study of blood T cell repertoires in COVID-19. For the study at large: Donors in the United States, Italy and Spain gave samples during acute or convalescent COVID-19. PBMCs, B-cell-depleted T cells, or T cells were the source of the cDNA or gDNA that made up the material.

The CDR3 totals 13 residues. CDR1 and CDR2 (germline): MGHDK, SYGVNS. The junction had 8 bases not matched to a gene; V was cut back by 4 bases and J by 12 bases. Original methodology: Amplification from reference gene primers served as the basis for estimated nucleated cell counts. Clones were read by immunoSEQ multiplex PCR, and TCRdb kept only the in-frame ones, dropping some. V and J calls and clone size come straight from that table; D and trimming were deduced from the DNA. The sample gives around 250,000 clones, roughly 85% of which show up once; 4.5% to 6% is in the top ten. What was sequenced was peripheral blood. This chain links TRBV25-1 with TRBJ2-1; 8 bases are shared with TRBD1. This TCR was sampled from a man aged 50-59 years with active or convalescent COVID-19. This CDR3 is CASSVGTGVGQFF. CDR3 nucleotides: TGTGCCAGCAGTGTAGGGACAGGTGTTGGGCAGTTCTTC.